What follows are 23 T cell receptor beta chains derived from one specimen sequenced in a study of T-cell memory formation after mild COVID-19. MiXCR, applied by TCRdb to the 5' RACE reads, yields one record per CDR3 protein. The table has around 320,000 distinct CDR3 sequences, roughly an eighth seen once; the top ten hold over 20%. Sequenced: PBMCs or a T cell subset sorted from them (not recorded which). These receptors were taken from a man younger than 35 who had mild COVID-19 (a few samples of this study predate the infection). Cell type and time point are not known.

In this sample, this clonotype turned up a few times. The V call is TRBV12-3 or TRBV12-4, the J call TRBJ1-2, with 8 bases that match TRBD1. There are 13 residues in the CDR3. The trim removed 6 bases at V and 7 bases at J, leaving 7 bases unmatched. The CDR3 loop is CASSMDRAIGYTF. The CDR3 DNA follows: TGTGCCAGCAGCATGGACAGGGCCATTGGCTACACCTTC.

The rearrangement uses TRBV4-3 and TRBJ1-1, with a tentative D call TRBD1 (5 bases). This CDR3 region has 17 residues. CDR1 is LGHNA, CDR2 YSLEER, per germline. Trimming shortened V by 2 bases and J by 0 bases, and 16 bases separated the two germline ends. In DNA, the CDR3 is TGCGCCAGCAGCCAAAGATTAGACAGCCTACTGAACACTGAAGCTTTCTTT. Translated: CASSQRLDSLLNTEAFF.

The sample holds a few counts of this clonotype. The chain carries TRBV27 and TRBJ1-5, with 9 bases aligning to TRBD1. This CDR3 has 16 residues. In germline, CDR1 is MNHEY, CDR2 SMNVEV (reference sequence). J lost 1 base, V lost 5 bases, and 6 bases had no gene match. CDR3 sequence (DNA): TGTGCCAGCAGTCGAGGGACAGGGCTAAGCAATCAGCCCCAGCATTTT. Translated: CASSRGTGLSNQPQHF.

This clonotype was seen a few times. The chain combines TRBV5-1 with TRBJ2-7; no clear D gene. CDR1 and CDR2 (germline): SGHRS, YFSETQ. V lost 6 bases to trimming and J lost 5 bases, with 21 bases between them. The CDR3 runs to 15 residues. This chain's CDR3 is CASKLEARISDEQYF. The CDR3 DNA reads TGCGCCAGCAAGCTTGAGGCTAGGATATCAGACGAGCAGTACTTC.

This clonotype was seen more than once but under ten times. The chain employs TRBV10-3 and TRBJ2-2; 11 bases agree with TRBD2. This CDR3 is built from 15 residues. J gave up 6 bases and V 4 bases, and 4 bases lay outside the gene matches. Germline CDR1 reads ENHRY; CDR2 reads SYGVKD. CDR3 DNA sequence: TGTGCCATCAGTGTAACTAGCGGGGGAGCCGGGGAGCTGTTTTTT. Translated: CAISVTSGGAGELFF.

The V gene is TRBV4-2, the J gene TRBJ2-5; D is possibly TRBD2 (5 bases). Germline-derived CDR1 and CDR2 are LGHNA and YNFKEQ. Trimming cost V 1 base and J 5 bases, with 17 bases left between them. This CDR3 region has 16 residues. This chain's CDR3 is CASSQGGLALGETQYF. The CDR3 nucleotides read TGTGCCAGCAGCCAAGGTGGGCTAGCCCTAGGGGAGACCCAGTACTTC.

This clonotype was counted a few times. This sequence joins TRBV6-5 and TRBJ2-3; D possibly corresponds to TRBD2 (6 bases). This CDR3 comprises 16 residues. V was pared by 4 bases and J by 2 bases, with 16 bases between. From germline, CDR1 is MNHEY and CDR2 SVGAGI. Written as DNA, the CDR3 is TGTGCCAGCAGTTCGGGGAGGAGGTCGTTCACAGATACGCAGTATTTT. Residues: CASSSGRRSFTDTQYF.

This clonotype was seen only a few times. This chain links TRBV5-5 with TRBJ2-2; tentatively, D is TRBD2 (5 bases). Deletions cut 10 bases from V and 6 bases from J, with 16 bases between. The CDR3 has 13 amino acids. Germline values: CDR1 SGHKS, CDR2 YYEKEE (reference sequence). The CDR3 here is CAASVVGAGELFF. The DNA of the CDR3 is TGTGCCGCCAGTGTCGTGGGAGCCGGGGAGCTGTTTTTT.

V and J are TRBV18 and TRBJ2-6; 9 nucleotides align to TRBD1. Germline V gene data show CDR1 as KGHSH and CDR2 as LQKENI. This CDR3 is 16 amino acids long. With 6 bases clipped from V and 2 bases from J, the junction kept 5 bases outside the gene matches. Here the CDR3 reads CASSRDRAAGANVLTF. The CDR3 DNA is TGTGCCAGCTCTCGGGACAGGGCGGCTGGGGCCAACGTCCTGACTTTC.

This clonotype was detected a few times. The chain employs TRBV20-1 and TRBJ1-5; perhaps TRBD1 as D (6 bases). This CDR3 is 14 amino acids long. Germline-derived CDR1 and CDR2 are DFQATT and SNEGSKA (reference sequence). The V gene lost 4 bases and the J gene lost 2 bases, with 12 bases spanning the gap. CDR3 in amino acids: CSATSGAGNQPQHF. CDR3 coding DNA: TGCAGTGCTACCTCAGGGGCCGGCAATCAGCCCCAGCATTTT.

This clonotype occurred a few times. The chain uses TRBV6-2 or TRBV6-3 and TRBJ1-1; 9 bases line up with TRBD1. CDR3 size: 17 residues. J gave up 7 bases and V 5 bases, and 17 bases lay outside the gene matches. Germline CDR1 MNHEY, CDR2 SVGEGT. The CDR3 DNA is TGTGCCAGCAGTGAGAACCCGGGACAGGGATCAAGAGTTGAAGCTTTCTTT. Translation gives CASSENPGQGSRVEAFF.

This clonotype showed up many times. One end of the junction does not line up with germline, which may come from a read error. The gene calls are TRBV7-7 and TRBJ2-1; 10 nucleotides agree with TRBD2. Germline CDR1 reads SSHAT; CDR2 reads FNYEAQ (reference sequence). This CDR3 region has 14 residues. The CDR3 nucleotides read TGTGCTAGCAGCTCGTCTAGCGGGGGTAATGAGCAGTTCTTC. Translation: CASSSSSGGNEQFF.

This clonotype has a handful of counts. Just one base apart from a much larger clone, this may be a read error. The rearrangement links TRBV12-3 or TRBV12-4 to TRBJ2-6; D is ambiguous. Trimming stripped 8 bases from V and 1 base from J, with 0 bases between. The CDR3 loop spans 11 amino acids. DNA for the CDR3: TGTGCCAGCTCTGGGGCCAACGTCCTGACTTTC. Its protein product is CASSGANVLTF.

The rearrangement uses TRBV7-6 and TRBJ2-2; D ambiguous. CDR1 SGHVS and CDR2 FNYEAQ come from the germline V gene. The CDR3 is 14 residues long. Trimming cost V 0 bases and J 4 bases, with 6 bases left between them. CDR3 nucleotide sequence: TGTGCCAGCAGCTTAGCGGAAAGCACCGGGGAGCTGTTTTTT. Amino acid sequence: CASSLAESTGELFF.

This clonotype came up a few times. The CDR3 coding sequence is TGTGCCAGCAGCGTGGATTTAGCTGGAAACACCATATATTTT. Its protein is CASSVDLAGNTIYF. This sequence joins TRBV11-2 and TRBJ1-3; D is ambiguous. Germline V gene data show CDR1 as SGHAT and CDR2 as FQNNGV. The length of the CDR3 is 14 residues. Trimming took 5 bases from V and 2 from J, leaving 10 bases between them.

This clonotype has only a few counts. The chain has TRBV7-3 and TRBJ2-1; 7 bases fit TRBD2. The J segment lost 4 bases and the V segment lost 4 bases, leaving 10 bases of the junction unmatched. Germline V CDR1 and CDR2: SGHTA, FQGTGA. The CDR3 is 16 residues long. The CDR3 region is CASSSPSGALYNEQFF. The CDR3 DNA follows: TGTGCCAGCAGCTCCCCAAGCGGGGCTTTATACAATGAGCAGTTCTTC. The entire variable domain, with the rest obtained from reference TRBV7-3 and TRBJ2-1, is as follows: GAGVSQTPSNKVTEKGKYVELRCDPISGHTALYWYRQSLGQGPEFLIYFQGTGAADDSGLPNDRFFAVRPEGSVSTLKIQRTERGDSAVYLCASSSPSGALYNEQFFGPGTRLTVL.

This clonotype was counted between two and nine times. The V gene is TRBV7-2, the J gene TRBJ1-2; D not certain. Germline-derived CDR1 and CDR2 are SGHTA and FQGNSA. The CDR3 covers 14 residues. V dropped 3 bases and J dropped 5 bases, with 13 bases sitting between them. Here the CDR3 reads CASSFGNLEYGYTF. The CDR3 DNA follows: TGTGCCAGCAGCTTTGGCAACTTAGAGTATGGCTACACCTTC.

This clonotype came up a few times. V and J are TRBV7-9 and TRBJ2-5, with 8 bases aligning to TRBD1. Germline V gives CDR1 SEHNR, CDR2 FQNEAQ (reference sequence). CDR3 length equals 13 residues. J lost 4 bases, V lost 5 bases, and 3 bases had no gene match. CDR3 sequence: CASSRQGSETQYF. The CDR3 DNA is TGTGCCAGCAGCCGACAGGGGTCAGAGACCCAGTACTTC. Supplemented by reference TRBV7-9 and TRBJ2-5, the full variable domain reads DTGVSQNPRHKITKRGQNVTFRCDPISEHNRLYWYRQTLGQGPEFLTYFQNEAQLEKSRLLSDRFSAERPKGSFSTLEIQRTEQGDSAMYLCASSRQGSETQYFGPGTRLLVL.

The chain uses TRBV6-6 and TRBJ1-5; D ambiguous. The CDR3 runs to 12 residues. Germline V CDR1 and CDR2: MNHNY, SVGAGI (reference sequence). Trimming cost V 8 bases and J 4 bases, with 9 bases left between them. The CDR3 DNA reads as TGTGCCAGCCGGGCAGAAAATCAGCCCCAGCATTTT. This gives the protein CASRAENQPQHF.

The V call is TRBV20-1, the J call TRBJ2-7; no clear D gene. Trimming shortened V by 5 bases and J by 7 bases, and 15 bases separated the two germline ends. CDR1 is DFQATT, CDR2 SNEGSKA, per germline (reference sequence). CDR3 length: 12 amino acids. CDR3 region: CSAAQGFGEQYF. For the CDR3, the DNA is TGCAGTGCTGCCCAAGGTTTCGGGGAGCAGTACTTC.

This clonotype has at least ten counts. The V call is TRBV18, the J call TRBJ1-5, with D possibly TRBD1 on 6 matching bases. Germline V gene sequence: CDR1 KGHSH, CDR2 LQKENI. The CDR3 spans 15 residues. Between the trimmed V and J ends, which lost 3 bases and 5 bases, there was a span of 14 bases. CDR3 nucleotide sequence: TGTGCCAGCTCACCTCCAGGGGCGGTTGATCAGCCCCAGCATTTT. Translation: CASSPPGAVDQPQHF. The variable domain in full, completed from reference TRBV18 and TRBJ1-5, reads NAGVMQNPRHLVRRRGQEARLRCSPMKGHSHVYWYRQLPEEGLKFMVYLQKENIIDESGMPKERFSAEFPKEGPSILRIQQVVRGDSAAYFCASSPPGAVDQPQHFGDGTRLSIL.

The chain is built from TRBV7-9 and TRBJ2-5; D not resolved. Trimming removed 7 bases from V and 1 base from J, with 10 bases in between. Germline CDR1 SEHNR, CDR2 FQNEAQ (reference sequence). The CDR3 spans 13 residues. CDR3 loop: CASTRNGQETQYF. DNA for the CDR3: TGTGCCAGCACCCGGAATGGCCAAGAGACCCAGTACTTC.

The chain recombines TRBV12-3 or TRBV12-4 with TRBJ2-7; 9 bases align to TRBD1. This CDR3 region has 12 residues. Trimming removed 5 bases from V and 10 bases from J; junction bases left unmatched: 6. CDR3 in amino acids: CASSSTGGAQYF. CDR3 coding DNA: TGTGCCAGCAGTAGTACAGGGGGCGCTCAGTACTTC.